Each of the 25 T cell receptor beta chains below was sequenced from the same sample in a study of shared clonotypes between healthy human individuals (dated by TCRdb to 2018 to 2021). The library was prepared using the immunoSEQ multiplex PCR assay. TCRdb re-hosts the immuneACCESS table, in-frame sequences only. Its copies lack some clones; in the studies checked, an unresolved V gene accounts for under half of them, and the cause for the rest is not known. For this sample there are under 2,000,000 clones; approximately 94% appear just once. 0.95% to 1.5% of the sample is held by the ten biggest clonotypes. CD8 naive samples were obtained by positive selection for CCR7 among CD45RO-negative cells, yielding a CD45RA+CCR7+ population from which TemRA cells were excluded. What was sequenced was naive CD8+ T cells sorted from blood. The cell subset or site tag for this specimen amounts to: CD45RA+CCR7+. These receptors were collected from a man aged 18 to 30 in good health.

V usage is TRBV9 and J usage is TRBJ2-1; 13 bases are shared with TRBD2. Germline assignment: CDR1 SGDLS and CDR2 YYNGEE. V was pared by 10 bases and J by 8 bases, with 12 bases of the junction left unmatched. The CDR3 is 15 amino acids. As DNA, the CDR3 is TGTGCCGGGTCACCGGGACTAGCGGGACCCCATGAGCAGTTCTTC. Amino acids: CAGSPGLAGPHEQFF.

This chain uses TRBV6-1 with TRBJ2-7; no reliable D call. Per germline, CDR1 MNHNS and CDR2 SASEGT. The CDR3 loop spans 13 amino acids. The V gene lost 2 bases and the J gene lost 5 bases, with 10 bases spanning the gap. The CDR3 DNA reads as TGTGCCAGCAGTGAACGTTATGCGAACGAGCAGTACTTC. Its protein product is CASSERYANEQYF.

In its sample, this clone was seen a few times. The rearrangement joins TRBV29-1 to TRBJ1-2; tentative D call: TRBD1 (5 bases). The CDR3 is 10 residues long. Germline-derived CDR1 and CDR2 are SQVTM and ANQGSEA. V lost 3 bases, J lost 6 bases, and 5 bases lay in between. DNA of the CDR3: TGCAGCGTTGAGACAGATGGCTACACCTTC. It codes for CSVETDGYTF.

The V gene is TRBV19, the J gene TRBJ2-2; possible D gene TRBD2, 5 bases. V was clipped by 5 bases and J by 7 bases, with 20 bases between them. The CDR3 extends over 16 amino acids. CDR1 and CDR2 from the germline V gene are LNHDA and SQIVND (reference sequence). As DNA, the CDR3 is TGTGCCAGTAGTTCTACCGGACTCCTAAGCTACGGGGAGCTGTTTTTT. Amino acid sequence: CASSSTGLLSYGELFF.

The rearrangement links TRBV6-4 to TRBJ2-7, with 9 bases that match TRBD1. Germline trimming cut 2 bases from V and 4 bases from J; bases unmatched to any gene: 27. Germline V lookup: CDR1 MRHNA, CDR2 SNTAGT. The CDR3 has 22 residues. For the CDR3, the DNA is TGTGCCAGCAGTGACACCAACCACCTGACAGGGGGTGCAGCGGGAACCGAATACGAGCAGTACTTC. Residues: CASSDTNHLTGGAAGTEYEQYF.

The chain has TRBV4-3 and TRBJ2-7; TRBD2 might be the D (5 bases). The CDR3 consists of 15 residues. Trimming pared 0 bases from V and 0 bases from J, leaving 9 bases between. CDR1 is LGHNA and CDR2 is YSLEER in the germline V gene. DNA of the CDR3: TGCGCCAGCAGCCAAGATTACAGCGGCTCCTACGAGCAGTACTTC. Its translation is CASSQDYSGSYEQYF.

The V and J genes are TRBV7-9 and TRBJ2-7; 14 positions agree with TRBD2. This CDR3 has 17 amino acids. The V and J ends lost 5 bases and 5 bases, in that order; junction bases with no gene match: 11. From germline, CDR1 is SEHNR and CDR2 FQNEAQ (reference sequence). CDR3 sequence reads: CASSASGTSGRNHEQYF. The CDR3 DNA sequence: TGTGCCAGCAGCGCCTCCGGGACTAGCGGGAGAAACCACGAGCAGTACTTC.

V and J are TRBV4-1 and TRBJ2-7; D perhaps matches TRBD1 (6 bases). Between the trimmed V and J ends, which lost 3 bases and 5 bases, there was a span of 17 bases. CDR3 length: 15 residues. In germline, CDR1 is MGHRA, CDR2 YSYEKL. In nucleotides, the CDR3 is TGCGCCAGCAGCCAGAGGGGGACGAATATCGACGAGCAGTACTTC. It translates to CASSQRGTNIDEQYF.

This rearrangement joins TRBV27 to TRBJ1-5; D not resolved. The CDR3 totals 14 residues. The V gene's germline CDR1 is MNHEY and CDR2 SMNVEV (reference sequence). The V end was cut by 7 bases, the J end by 0 bases, with 10 bases between. CDR3 sequence (DNA): TGTGCCAGCAACTGGGTGTTTAGCAATCAGCCCCAGCATTTT. This codes for CASNWVFSNQPQHF.

A remark on this clone: Other DNA sequences in the same sample also yield this CDR3. V is TRBV6-5 and J is TRBJ2-7; D gene uncertain. CDR1 and CDR2 from the germline V gene are MNHEY and SVGAGI. V gave up 2 bases and J gave up 1 base, with 6 bases separating them. CDR3 length: 13 residues. CDR3 sequence reads: CASSYGESYEQYF. The CDR3, as DNA: TGTGCCAGCAGTTACGGAGAGTCCTACGAGCAGTACTTC.

The genes are TRBV13 and TRBJ2-7; TRBD1 matches 8 bases. Germline V gene lookup returns CDR1 PRHDT and CDR2 FYEKMQ (reference sequence). V shed 5 bases and J 3 bases; nucleotides not matched to a gene: 15. This CDR3 comprises 17 residues. CDR3 in amino acids: CASSPSTGGFPLYEQYF. CDR3 coding DNA: TGTGCCAGCAGCCCATCAACAGGGGGTTTCCCACTCTACGAGCAGTACTTC.

The CDR3 region is CASSLGRGDEQYF. The DNA of the CDR3 is TGTGCCAGCAGCTTAGGGAGGGGGGACGAGCAGTACTTC. The rearrangement links TRBV13 to TRBJ2-7; the D call may be TRBD1 or TRBD2 (6 bases each). Trimming removed 0 bases from V and 5 bases from J, with 8 bases in between. The CDR3 totals 13 residues. Germline V gene sequence: CDR1 PRHDT, CDR2 FYEKMQ (reference sequence).

To note about this clone: The same CDR3 is also encoded by other DNA sequences in this sample. This chain uses TRBV6-5 with TRBJ2-7, with TRBD2 matching over 12 bases. The CDR3 is 15 amino acids. V gave up 2 bases and J gave up 2 bases; unmatched junction bases: 1. Germline CDR1 MNHEY, CDR2 SVGAGI. CDR3 region: CASSYRTSGTYEQYF. CDR3 DNA: TGTGCCAGCAGTTACCGGACTAGCGGGACCTACGAGCAGTACTTC.

For the CDR3, the DNA is TGTGCCAGCAGCTTGGTGGGCAGGGCAGACGGAAACACCATATATTTT. This translates into CASSLVGRADGNTIYF. This chain connects TRBV5-5 to TRBJ1-3, with D possibly being TRBD1 (5 bases). The CDR3 has 16 amino acids. Germline CDR1 and CDR2: SGHKS and YYEKEE (reference sequence). The V gene lost 0 bases and the J gene lost 4 bases, with 14 bases spanning the gap.

Concerning this clone: A much larger clone lies a single base off, so this may be a read error. The same CDR3 can be traced to other DNA sequences in this sample. The chain uses TRBV27 and TRBJ2-7; no clear D gene. Germline V gene lookup returns CDR1 MNHEY and CDR2 SMNVEV (reference sequence). V was pared by 4 bases and J by 2 bases, with 3 bases between. This CDR3 is built from 11 residues. CDR3 region: CASSSTYEQYF. The CDR3 coding sequence is TGTGCCAGCAGTTCCACCTACGAGCAGTACTTC.

The chain links TRBV2 to TRBJ2-5, with D perhaps being TRBD1 or TRBD2 (6 bases each). Germline CDR1 SNHLY, CDR2 FYNNEI. CDR3 length: 14 residues. Trimming cost V 6 bases and J 5 bases, with 16 bases left between them. CDR3 amino acids: CASSPPEGGETQYF. The CDR3 nucleotides read TGTGCCAGCAGCCCACCTGAAGGGGGGGAGACCCAGTACTTC.

V gene TRBV19 combines with J gene TRBJ2-2; D remains unclear. Deletions cut 1 base from V and 5 bases from J, with 11 bases between. The CDR3 length is 15 residues. Germline-derived CDR1 and CDR2 are LNHDA and SQIVND (reference sequence). The CDR3 region has the DNA TGTGCCAGTAGTATAGGTCTAGGACCAACCGGGGAGCTGTTTTTT. Translated, it gives CASSIGLGPTGELFF.

This sequence joins TRBV2 and TRBJ2-2; tentatively, D is TRBD1 or TRBD2 (5 bases each). The germline V and J ends were trimmed by 2 bases and 5 bases, with 18 bases remaining between them. The germline gives CDR1 SNHLY, CDR2 FYNNEI. The CDR3 sequence is 17 residues long. The CDR3 coding sequence is TGTGCCAGCAGTGAACCCCTAGTGGGGGTGGAGACCGGGGAGCTGTTTTTT. This encodes CASSEPLVGVETGELFF.

V gene TRBV7-2 combines with J gene TRBJ2-7; TRBD2 matches 8 bases. This CDR3 region has 16 residues. V dropped 5 bases and J dropped 7; count of bases not matched to a gene: 16. The germline CDR1 and CDR2 sequences are SGHTA and FQGNSA. The CDR3 DNA reads TGTGCCAGCAGCCCCGGACTAGCAGGCGCCTCTCGAGAGCAGTACTTC. It specifies CASSPGLAGASREQYF.

This clone was seen once. The V and J genes are TRBV29-1 and TRBJ2-7, with D unresolved. The ends were cut back, 7 bases at V and 0 bases at J, with 7 bases in the middle. Germline CDR1 reads SQVTM; CDR2 reads ANQGSEA. The CDR3 totals 11 residues. The CDR3 bases are TGCAGCGCGTACGACTCCTACGAGCAGTACTTC. Its protein product is CSAYDSYEQYF.

This rearrangement joins TRBV7-2 to TRBJ1-1, with D uncertain. V was pared by 5 bases and J by 3 bases, with 19 bases between. This CDR3 region has 16 residues. Germline CDR1 reads SGHTA; CDR2 reads FQGNSA. The CDR3 region has the DNA TGTGCCAGCAGCGGTTTGGGTGTGGGGTGGGACACTGAAGCTTTCTTT. This translates into CASSGLGVGWDTEAFF.

The chain couples TRBV10-3 to TRBJ2-7; possibly TRBD1 for D (5 bases). This CDR3 is 14 amino acids long. Between the trimmed V and J ends, which lost 3 bases and 3 bases, there was a span of 12 bases. The germline CDR1 and CDR2 sequences are ENHRY and SYGVKD. CDR3 DNA sequence: TGTGCCATCAGTGACGTGGACAACGACTACGAGCAGTACTTC. Its translation: CAISDVDNDYEQYF.

The chain carries TRBV4-1 and TRBJ1-1, with D uncertain. CDR1 MGHRA and CDR2 YSYEKL come from the germline V gene. The V end was cut by 4 bases, the J end by 0 bases, with 12 bases between. The CDR3 runs to 15 residues. The CDR3 DNA follows: TGCGCCAGCAGCCTAAGCAGGAGTATGAACACTGAAGCTTTCTTT. This gives the protein CASSLSRSMNTEAFF.

The V and J genes are TRBV4-1 and TRBJ1-2, with D unresolved. The CDR3 is 11 amino acids. CDR1 is MGHRA and CDR2 is YSYEKL in the germline V gene. V dropped 3 bases and J dropped 8 bases, with 7 bases sitting between them. For the CDR3, the DNA is TGCGCCAGCAGCCACCAAGGGGGCTACACCTTC. Translated: CASSHQGGYTF.

J is TRBJ2-2 and V is TRBV6-1; no firm D call. The germline V and J ends were trimmed by 3 bases and 3 bases, with 11 bases remaining between them. In germline, CDR1 is MNHNS, CDR2 SASEGT. This CDR3 has 15 amino acids. This CDR3 is CASSEPLPYTGELFF. CDR3 sequence (DNA): TGTGCCAGCAGTGAGCCTCTACCTTACACCGGGGAGCTGTTTTTT.